These T cell receptor beta chains were read from a single sample in a study of T cell responses to AZD1222 COVID-19 vaccine. Profiled with immunoSEQ multiplex PCR; TCRdb holds only in-frame clones, not every one. The table lists 120,000 to 150,000 clones, around 91% of them singletons. The sample here was peripheral blood, taken on day 0 of AZD1222 vaccination. These receptors all stem from an adult in good health. The CDR3 runs from the conserved cysteine through the conserved F or W. Fields, in order: V gene, clone size, J gene, D gene, CDR3 DNA, CDR3 protein. The D gene is left open where the match is weak. Some rows mark clone size as missing; the rest say once, few, many or name a class of expanded clone.

>TRBV5-6|.|TRBJ1-4|TRBD1
TGTGCCAGCAGCTTCCGGGACAGCGATGAAAAACTGTTTTTT
CASSFRDSDEKLFF
>TRBV4-1|once|TRBJ1-3|.
TGCGCCAGCAGCCAAATGATATGGGGGCTCGATGAGGGAAACACCATATATTTT
CASSQMIWGLDEGNTIYF
>TRBV12-3/TRBV12-4|.|TRBJ1-5|.
TGTGCCACTACCCTGGGGGGTCAGCCCCAGCATTTT
CATTLGGQPQHF
>TRBV5-8|.|TRBJ2-5|TRBD2
TGTGCCAGCGGGGGGGATGGAGAGACCCAGTACTTC
CASGGDGETQYF
>TRBV28|.|TRBJ2-7|.
TGTGCCAGCAGTCCCTCCAGCGCCGGGTCCCTCTACGAGCAGTACTTC
CASSPSSAGSLYEQYF
>TRBV18|.|TRBJ2-3|TRBD1
TGTGCCAGCTCACCACTGGGACAGGGGACAGATACGCAGTATTTT
CASSPLGQGTDTQYF
>TRBV18|.|TRBJ1-4|.
TGTGCCAGCTCACCACCCCGGACGCTCTTAAATGAAAAACTGTTTTTT
CASSPPRTLLNEKLFF
>TRBV2|once|TRBJ1-2|TRBD1
TGTGCCAGCAGTGCTCTTGGGACAGGTGTCTATGGCTACACCTTC
CASSALGTGVYGYTF
>TRBV28|.|TRBJ1-5|.
TGTGCCAGCAGCTACGGCCTCGATCAGCCCCAGCATTTT
CASSYGLDQPQHF
>TRBV12-5|.|TRBJ1-1|.
TGTGCTAGTAAATTCCCCGACACCAACACTGAAGCTTTCTTT
CASKFPDTNTEAFF
>TRBV9|.|TRBJ2-1|.
TGTGCCAGCAGCAATCGTCCAGGGGCCCCCGTGGTGGAGCAGTTCTTC
CASSNRPGAPVVEQFF
>TRBV6-5|.|TRBJ2-3|.
TGTGCCAGCAGCGCTGGACAGTTTAGCACAGATACGCAGTATTTT
CASSAGQFSTDTQYF
>TRBV6-2/TRBV6-3|few|TRBJ1-5|.
TGTGCCAGCAGTTACGCTTCCGGGCATTCCCAGCCCCAGCATTTT
CASSYASGHSQPQHF
>TRBV27|.|TRBJ1-4|.
TGTGCCAGCAGTTTAGGGCCGGTTGAAAAACTGTTTTTT
CASSLGPVEKLFF
>TRBV7-6|once|TRBJ1-6|TRBD1
TGTGCCAGCAGCCCAAGCGGGACAGGGGCTTCACCCCTCCACTTT
CASSPSGTGASPLHF
>TRBV7-3|.|TRBJ2-3|.
TGTGCCAGCAGCCTCACGCAAGCTAGCACAGATACGCAGTATTTT
CASSLTQASTDTQYF
>TRBV7-9|.|TRBJ2-7|.
TGTGCCAGCGCCGGACAGAGCTCCTACGAGCAGTACTTC
CASAGQSSYEQYF
>TRBV19|.|TRBJ2-1|TRBD1
TGTGCCAGTAACACCGGGACAGGGGGCGATGAGCAGTTCTTC
CASNTGTGGDEQFF
>TRBV6-5|.|TRBJ1-2|.
TGTGCCAGCAGTTACTCGCTCCAGGGCCTTGGCTACACCTTC
CASSYSLQGLGYTF
>TRBV19|.|TRBJ2-3|TRBD2
TGTGCCAGTAGTATCAACGGGGGGACCTACACAGATACGCAGTATTTT
CASSINGGTYTDTQYF
>TRBV12-3/TRBV12-4|.|TRBJ1-2|.
TGTGCCAGCAGTTTGGGCACGTACTATGGCTACACCTTC
CASSLGTYYGYTF
>TRBV5-6|.|TRBJ2-1|.
TGTGCCAGCAGCGACCTCCTAGAGGCGACGGGGAATGAGCAGTTCTTC
CASSDLLEATGNEQFF
>TRBV2|.|TRBJ2-4|.
TGTGCCAACTCGTTGGAGGCGGACATTCAGTACTTC
CANSLEADIQYF
>TRBV6-5|.|TRBJ1-3|.
TGTGCCAGCAGTTACTCGAGGCAGACTGGAAACACCATATATTTT
CASSYSRQTGNTIYF
>TRBV6-2/TRBV6-3|.|TRBJ2-7|TRBD2
TGTGCCAGCAGGCCTCTAGCGGGGGGGACCTACGAGCAGTACTTC
CASRPLAGGTYEQYF
>TRBV13|.|TRBJ1-1|.
TGTGCCAGCAGCTTGAAGACTCAGAACACTGAAGCTTTCTTT
CASSLKTQNTEAFF
>TRBV19|.|TRBJ1-4|.
TGTGCCAGTAGACCCGGGACTACCAATGAAAAACTGTTTTTT
CASRPGTTNEKLFF
>TRBV6-5|.|TRBJ2-2|.
TGTGCCAGCGTAGGATGGGGCGGGGAGCTGTTTTTT
CASVGWGGELFF
>TRBV7-3|.|TRBJ2-2|TRBD1
TGTGCCAGCAGCTCTATGGGACAGAGGAACACCGGGGAGCTGTTTTTT
CASSSMGQRNTGELFF
>TRBV2|.|TRBJ2-1|TRBD2
TGTGCCAGCCGAGCGGGAGGGCCCCACAATGAGCAGTTCTTC
CASRAGGPHNEQFF
>TRBV27|.|TRBJ2-5|.
TGTGCCAGCAGTTTACAGGGGCGACGGGAGACCCAGTACTTC
CASSLQGRRETQYF
>TRBV2|.|TRBJ2-3|.
TGTGCCAGCAGTGAATTACTCACAGATACGCAGTATTTT
CASSELLTDTQYF
>TRBV3-1/TRBV3-2|.|TRBJ2-2|TRBD2
TGTGCCAGCAGCCAAGATCACGTTCGCGGGAGGGCCCGGAGCGGGGAGCTGTTTTTT
CASSQDHVRGRARSGELFF
>TRBV6-5|.|TRBJ2-1|TRBD2
TGTGCCAGCAGTTCAAGCGGGGGAACCTACAATGAGCAGTTCTTC
CASSSSGGTYNEQFF
>TRBV5-1|.|TRBJ2-5|.
TGCGCCAGCAGGTCCACGGGGCAAGAGACCCAGTACTTC
CASRSTGQETQYF
>TRBV5-6|.|TRBJ2-2|TRBD2
TGTGCCAGCAGCTTTGGGACTAGCGGGGAGCTGTTTTTT
CASSFGTSGELFF
>TRBV19|.|TRBJ2-7|.
TGTGCCAGTAGTTTCGGGTCGTTCTACGAGCAGTACTTC
CASSFGSFYEQYF
>TRBV4-3|once|TRBJ1-1|.
TGCGCCAGCAGCCATGTAGGGAGGGACACTGAAGCTTTCTTT
CASSHVGRDTEAFF
>TRBV3-1/TRBV3-2|.|TRBJ1-6|.
TGTGCCAGCAGCCAAGTTCATTATAATTCACCCCTCCACTTT
CASSQVHYNSPLHF
>TRBV9|few|TRBJ2-1|TRBD2
TGTGCCAGCAGCGTAGGGGCTAGCGGTGGGAATGAGCAGTTCTTC
CASSVGASGGNEQFF
>TRBV5-4|.|TRBJ1-6|.
TGTGCCAGCAGACGGGACGGGGGAAATTCACCCCTCCACTTT
CASRRDGGNSPLHF
>TRBV7-9|.|TRBJ2-1|TRBD1
TGTGCCAGCACTCAAAAGGGACAGCGTCTTGGTCCTGAGCAGTTCTTC
CASTQKGQRLGPEQFF
>TRBV24-1|few|TRBJ1-3|.
TGTGCCACCAGATACAGGGAAGGGAGCTCTGGAAACACCATATATTTT
CATRYREGSSGNTIYF
>TRBV5-1|.|TRBJ1-1|TRBD1
TGCGCCAGCAGCCCCGGGACAGGGCCCACTGAAGCTTTCTTT
CASSPGTGPTEAFF
>TRBV29-1|.|TRBJ1-1|.
TGCAGCGTTGAATTGGCTGGGGGCGGCACTGAAGCTTTCTTT
CSVELAGGGTEAFF
>TRBV9|.|TRBJ1-2|.
TGTGCCAGCAGCCCACTTGACTCCTATGGCTACACCTTC
CASSPLDSYGYTF
>TRBV6-4|once|TRBJ2-1|.
TGTGCCAGCAGTGAAAGGCTACTCAATGAGCAGTTCTTC
CASSERLLNEQFF
>TRBV7-3|.|TRBJ2-7|.
TGTGCCAGCAGCCTCGCCGGGGGCGCCTACGAGCAGTACTTC
CASSLAGGAYEQYF